This T cell receptor beta chain was retrieved from a study of OX40 agonist ivuxolimab in advanced cancers. On the study more broadly: Dose-escalation patients' cancers were hepatocellular carcinoma, melanoma, renal cell or head and neck cancer.

Germline lookup yields CDR1 SGHNT and CDR2 YENEEA. The CDR3 contains 17 residues. The V gene lost 1 base and the J gene lost 0 bases, with 14 bases spanning the gap. Only in-frame clones appear in the TCRdb table, and some are missing; sequencing was by immunoSEQ multiplex PCR. The repertoire holds almost 80,000 clones, with about four fifths as singletons. As for this clone: Its target is unknown.

The study, taken as a whole, reports: Clonal expansion among partial responders at 0.1-3.0 mg/kg ranked near the lowest.

The sequencing used CD4+ or CD8+ T cells sorted from blood, collected in a trial of the OX40 agonist ivuxolimab. This sequence originates from an adult with an advanced solid tumor such as melanoma, head and neck, liver or kidney cancer. This chain uses TRBV11-3 with TRBJ2-3; D uncertain. The CDR3 reads CASSLGISASSTDTQYF. Written as DNA, the CDR3 is TGTGCCAGCAGCTTAGGCATCAGCGCCTCTAGCACAGATACGCAGTATTTT. Variable domain in full (rest from reference TRBV11-3 and TRBJ2-3): EAGVVQSPRYKIIEKKQPVAFWCNPISGHNTLYWYLQNLGQGPELLIRYENEEAVDDSQLPKDRFSAERLKGVDSTLKIQPAELGDSAVYLCASSLGISASSTDTQYFGPGTRLTVL.